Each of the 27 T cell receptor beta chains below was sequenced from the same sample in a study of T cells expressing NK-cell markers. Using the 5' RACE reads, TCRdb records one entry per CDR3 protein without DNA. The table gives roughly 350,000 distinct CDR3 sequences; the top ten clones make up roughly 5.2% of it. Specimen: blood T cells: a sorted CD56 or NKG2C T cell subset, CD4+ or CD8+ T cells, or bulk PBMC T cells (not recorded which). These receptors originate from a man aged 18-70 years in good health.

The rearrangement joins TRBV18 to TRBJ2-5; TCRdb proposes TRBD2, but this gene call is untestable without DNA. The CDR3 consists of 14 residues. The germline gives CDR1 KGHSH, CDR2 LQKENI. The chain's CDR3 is CASSQTDSGETQYF.

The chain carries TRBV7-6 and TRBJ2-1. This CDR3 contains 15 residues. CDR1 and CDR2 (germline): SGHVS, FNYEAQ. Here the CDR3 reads CASSLVQPPYNEQFF.

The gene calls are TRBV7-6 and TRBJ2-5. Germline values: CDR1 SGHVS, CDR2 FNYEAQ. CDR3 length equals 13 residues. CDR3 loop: CASSSIIGEAQYF.

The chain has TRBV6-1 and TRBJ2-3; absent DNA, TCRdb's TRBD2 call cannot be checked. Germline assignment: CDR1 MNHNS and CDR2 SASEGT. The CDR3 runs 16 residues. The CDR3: CASSGTTGSSTDTQYF.

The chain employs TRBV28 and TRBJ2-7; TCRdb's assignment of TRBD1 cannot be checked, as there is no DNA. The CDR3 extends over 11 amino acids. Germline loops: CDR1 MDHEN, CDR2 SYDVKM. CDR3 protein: CASKDSYEQYF.

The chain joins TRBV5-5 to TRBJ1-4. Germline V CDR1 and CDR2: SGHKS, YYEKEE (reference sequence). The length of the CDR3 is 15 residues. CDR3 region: CASSLLTGPYEKLFF.

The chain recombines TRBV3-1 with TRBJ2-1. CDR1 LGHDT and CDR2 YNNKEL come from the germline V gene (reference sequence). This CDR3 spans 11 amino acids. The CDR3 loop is CASSQGYMQFF.

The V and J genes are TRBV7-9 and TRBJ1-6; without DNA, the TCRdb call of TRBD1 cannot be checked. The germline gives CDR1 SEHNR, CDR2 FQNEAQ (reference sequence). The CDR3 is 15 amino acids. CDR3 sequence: CASSPQGQGVSPLHF.

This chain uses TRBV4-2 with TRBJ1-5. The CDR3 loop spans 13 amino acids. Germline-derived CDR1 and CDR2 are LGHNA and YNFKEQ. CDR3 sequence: CASSEGGSQPQHF.

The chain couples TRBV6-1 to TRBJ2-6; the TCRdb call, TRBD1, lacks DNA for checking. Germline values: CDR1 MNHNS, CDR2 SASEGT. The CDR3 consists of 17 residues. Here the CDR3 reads CASRPTGGMSGANVLTF.

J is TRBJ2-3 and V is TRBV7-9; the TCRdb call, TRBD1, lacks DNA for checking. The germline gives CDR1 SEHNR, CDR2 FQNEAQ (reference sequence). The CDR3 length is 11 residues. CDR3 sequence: CASTPGGKQYF.

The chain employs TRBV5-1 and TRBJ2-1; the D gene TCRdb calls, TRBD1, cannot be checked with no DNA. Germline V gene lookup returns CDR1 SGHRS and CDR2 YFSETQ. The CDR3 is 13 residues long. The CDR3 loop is CASTTGGVNEQFF. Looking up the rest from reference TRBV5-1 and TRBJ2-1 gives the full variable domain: KAGVTQTPRYLIKTRGQQVTLSCSPISGHRSVSWYQQTPGQGLQFLFEYFSETQRNKGNFPGRFSGRQFSNSRSEMNVSTLELGDSALYLCASTTGGVNEQFFGPGTRLTVL.

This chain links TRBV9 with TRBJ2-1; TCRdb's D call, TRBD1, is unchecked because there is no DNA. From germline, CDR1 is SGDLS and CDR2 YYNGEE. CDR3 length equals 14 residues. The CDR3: CASNRDRGYNEQFF.

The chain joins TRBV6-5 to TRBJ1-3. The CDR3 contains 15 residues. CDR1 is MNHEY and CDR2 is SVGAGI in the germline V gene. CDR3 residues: CASSYSDKAGNTIYF.

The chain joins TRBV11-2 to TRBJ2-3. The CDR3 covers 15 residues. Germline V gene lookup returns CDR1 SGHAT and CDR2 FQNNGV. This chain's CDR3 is CASSRTTASTDTQYF.

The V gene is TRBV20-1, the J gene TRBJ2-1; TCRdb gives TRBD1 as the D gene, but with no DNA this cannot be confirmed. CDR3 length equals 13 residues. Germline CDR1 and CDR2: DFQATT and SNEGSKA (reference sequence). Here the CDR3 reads CSASRGSLNEQFF.

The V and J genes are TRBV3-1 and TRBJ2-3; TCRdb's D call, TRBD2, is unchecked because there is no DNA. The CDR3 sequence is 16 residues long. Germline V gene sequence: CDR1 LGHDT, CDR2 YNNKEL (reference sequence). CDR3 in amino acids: CATRGGLAGITDTQYF.

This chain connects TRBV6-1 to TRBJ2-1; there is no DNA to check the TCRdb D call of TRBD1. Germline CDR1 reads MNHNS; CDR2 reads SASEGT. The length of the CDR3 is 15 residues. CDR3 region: CASSQPGQFYNEQFF.

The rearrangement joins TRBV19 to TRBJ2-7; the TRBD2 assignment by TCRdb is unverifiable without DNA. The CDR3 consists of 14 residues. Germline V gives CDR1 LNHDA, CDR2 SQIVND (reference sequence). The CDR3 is CASRSGTSAWEQYF.

The CDR3 reads CASRGGLAGTYNEQFF. This chain uses TRBV12-3 or TRBV12-4 with TRBJ2-1; the TCRdb call, TRBD2, lacks DNA for checking. The CDR3 is made up of 16 amino acids.

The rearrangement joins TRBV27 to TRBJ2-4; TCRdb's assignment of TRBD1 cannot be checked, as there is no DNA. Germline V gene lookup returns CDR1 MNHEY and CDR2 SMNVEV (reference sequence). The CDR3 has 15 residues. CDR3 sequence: CASGSLGTGKNIQYF.

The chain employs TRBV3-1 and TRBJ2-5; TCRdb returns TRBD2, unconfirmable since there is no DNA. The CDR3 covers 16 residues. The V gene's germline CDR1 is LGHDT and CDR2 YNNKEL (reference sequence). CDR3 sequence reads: CASSPSVAGAAETQYF.

This chain's CDR3 is CASSLRNLAGEKLFF. The chain joins TRBV5-1 to TRBJ1-4. The CDR3 covers 15 residues. The germline CDR1 and CDR2 sequences are SGHRS and YFSETQ.

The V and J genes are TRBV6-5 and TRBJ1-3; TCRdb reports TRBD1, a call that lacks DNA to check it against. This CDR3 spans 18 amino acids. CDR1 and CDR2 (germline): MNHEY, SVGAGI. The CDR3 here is CASSYSTGGKLSGNTIYF.

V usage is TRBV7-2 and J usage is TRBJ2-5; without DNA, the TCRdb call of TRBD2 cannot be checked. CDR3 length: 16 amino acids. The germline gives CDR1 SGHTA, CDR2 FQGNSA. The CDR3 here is CASSLGSTSGGSTQYF.

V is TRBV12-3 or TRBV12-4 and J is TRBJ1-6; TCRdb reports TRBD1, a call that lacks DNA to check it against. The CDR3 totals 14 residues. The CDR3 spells CASSLRGSGSPLHF.

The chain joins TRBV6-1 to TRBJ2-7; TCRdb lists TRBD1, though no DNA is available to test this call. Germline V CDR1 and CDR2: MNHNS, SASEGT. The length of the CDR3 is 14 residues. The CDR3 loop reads CASGRQGNSYEQYF.